Here is one T cell receptor (beta chain) with its context. The data were produced by immunoSEQ multiplex PCR, yet TCRdb's version contains in-frame clones alone and is incomplete. Here the sample spans 60,000 or so clones, 90% being singletons. This sample was taken from a study of T cell changes during pregnancy in multiple sclerosis. V gave up 4 bases and J gave up 1 base; unmatched junction bases: 5. CDR3 size: 14 residues. CDR1 is GTSNPN, CDR2 SVGIG, per germline (reference sequence). The receptor was derived from a female donor in good health, enrolled as a control in a pregnancy study. The chain joins TRBV30 to TRBJ1-1; 8 positions match TRBD1. The material was peripheral blood, obtained in the second trimester of pregnancy. The CDR3 region is CAWNTQGANTEAFF. CDR3 in DNA: TGTGCCTGGAATACGCAGGGGGCGAACACTGAAGCTTTCTTT.